Each of the 32 T cell receptor beta chains below was sequenced from the same sample in a study of blood T cell repertoires in COVID-19. Generated by immunoSEQ multiplex PCR, the TCRdb table keeps only in-frame clones and is missing some. The sample lists around 72,000 clones, approximately 84% occurring once. Sequenced material: peripheral blood. These receptors were obtained from an older woman with acute or convalescent COVID-19.

J is TRBJ1-2 and V is TRBV5-1; D call uncertain. The V and J ends lost 3 bases and 5 bases respectively, with 11 bases between them. The CDR3 extends over 13 amino acids. The germline gives CDR1 SGHRS, CDR2 YFSETQ. CDR3 DNA: TGCGCCAGCAGCTCCCGGGAAAAATATGGCTACACCTTC. It codes for CASSSREKYGYTF.

The rearrangement joins TRBV7-9 to TRBJ1-2; tentative D call: TRBD1 (6 bases). Per germline, CDR1 SEHNR and CDR2 FQNEAQ (reference sequence). This CDR3 comprises 13 residues. The V and J ends lost 3 bases and 6 bases respectively, with 11 bases between them. This CDR3 reads CASSFSTGHGYTF. CDR3 bases: TGTGCCAGCAGCTTCTCGACAGGACATGGCTACACCTTC.

The V call is TRBV18, the J call TRBJ1-1; tentatively, D is TRBD1 (5 bases). Trimming took off 3 bases at V and 2 bases at J, with 16 bases between the two ends. CDR3 size: 16 residues. The germline V gene encodes CDR1 KGHSH and CDR2 LQKENI. CDR3 sequence reads: CASSPKSGGANTEAFF. The CDR3 bases are TGTGCCAGCTCACCTAAAAGCGGAGGGGCTAACACTGAAGCTTTCTTT.

V is TRBV5-1 and J is TRBJ1-1, with TRBD1 identical over 9 bases. CDR3 length: 15 amino acids. The trim removed 0 bases at V and 6 bases at J, leaving 6 bases unmatched. Germline V gene sequence: CDR1 SGHRS, CDR2 YFSETQ. CDR3 DNA sequence: TGCGCCAGCAGCTTGGGCACAGGGGGCCCCCCTGAAGCTTTCTTT. Amino acids: CASSLGTGGPPEAFF.

V gene TRBV7-9 combines with J gene TRBJ1-6; D might be TRBD1 (5 bases). CDR1 is SEHNR and CDR2 is FQNEAQ in the germline V gene (reference sequence). This CDR3 contains 14 residues. Trimming removed 7 bases from V and 7 bases from J, with 14 bases in between. CDR3 region: CASTAPGVNSPLHF. The CDR3 DNA reads TGTGCCAGCACCGCTCCGGGGGTAAATTCACCCCTCCACTTT. The full variable domain, rest sourced from reference TRBV7-9 and TRBJ1-6, is DTGVSQNPRHKITKRGQNVTFRCDPISEHNRLYWYRQTLGQGPEFLTYFQNEAQLEKSRLLSDRFSAERPKGSFSTLEIQRTEQGDSAMYLCASTAPGVNSPLHFGNGTRLTVT.

The chain combines TRBV29-1 with TRBJ2-2, with TRBD1 as a possible D gene (6 bases). V lost 5 bases and J lost 8, with 18 bases in between. The germline gives CDR1 SQVTM, CDR2 ANQGSEA. CDR3 length: 14 residues. CDR3 sequence (DNA): TGCAGCGTTCAAGCCAGGGGCAGTAAGGGGGAGCTGTTTTTT. Its translation: CSVQARGSKGELFF.

This clone has only a few counts. J is TRBJ1-2 and V is TRBV9; D call uncertain. The CDR3 has 12 amino acids. Looked up from germline, CDR1 is SGDLS and CDR2 is YYNGEE. The V and J ends lost 2 bases and 4 bases respectively, with 6 bases between them. The CDR3 region is CASSVRGYGYTF. In DNA form, the CDR3 reads TGTGCCAGCAGCGTTCGGGGCTATGGCTACACCTTC.

The V gene is TRBV5-6, the J gene TRBJ1-6, with D possibly being TRBD1 (5 bases). Between the trimmed V and J ends, which lost 2 bases and 9 bases, there was a span of 18 bases. This CDR3 comprises 16 residues. Germline V gene data show CDR1 as SGHDT and CDR2 as YYEEEE. The CDR3 DNA follows: TGTGCCAGCAGCTTCCTAGGGGCCGGATTCAGTTCACCCCTCCACTTT. It specifies CASSFLGAGFSSPLHF.

This clone was counted once. The chain couples TRBV6-5 to TRBJ1-6; D uncertain. V shed 6 bases and J shed 3 bases, with 6 bases lying between them. The germline V gene encodes CDR1 MNHEY and CDR2 SVGAGI. The CDR3 runs 13 residues. The CDR3 nucleotides are TGTGCCAGCAGACGGGACTATAATTCACCCCTCCACTTT. Translating gives CASRRDYNSPLHF.

The chain is built from TRBV5-1 and TRBJ2-1; the match to TRBD2 covers 9 bases. Germline assignment: CDR1 SGHRS and CDR2 YFSETQ. J gave up 8 bases and V 4 bases, and 4 bases lay outside the gene matches. The CDR3 has 13 residues. CDR3 sequence reads: CASSSLAGDEQFF. CDR3 coding DNA: TGCGCCAGCAGCAGCTTAGCGGGGGATGAGCAGTTCTTC.

The chain links TRBV15 to TRBJ1-3; D remains ambiguous. The CDR3 has 14 residues. Germline V gene sequence: CDR1 LNHNV, CDR2 YYDKDF (reference sequence). V dropped 1 base and J dropped 8 bases, with 12 bases sitting between them. Here the CDR3 DNA reads TGTGCCACCAGCAGAGCGGGGTTTGGTGACACCATATATTTT. Its protein product is CATSRAGFGDTIYF.

The J gene is TRBJ2-2, the V gene TRBV9; TRBD2 is a possible D gene (5 bases). CDR3 length: 17 amino acids. CDR1 SGDLS and CDR2 YYNGEE come from the germline V gene. V lost 0 bases and J lost 0, with 12 bases in between. The CDR3, as DNA: TGTGCCAGCAGCGTAGCTTCTCCGGGGACGAACACCGGGGAGCTGTTTTTT. Translation: CASSVASPGTNTGELFF.

The chain couples TRBV6-5 to TRBJ1-1; D is ambiguous. This CDR3 region has 14 residues. Germline values: CDR1 MNHEY, CDR2 SVGAGI. V lost 7 bases and J lost 4, with 16 bases in between. CDR3 DNA: TGTGCCAGCACCCCGGCAGGAGGGTCCACTGAAGCTTTCTTT. Amino acids: CASTPAGGSTEAFF.

The chain has TRBV19 and TRBJ2-5; 11 bases match TRBD2. The germline V gene has CDR1 LNHDA and CDR2 SQIVND (reference sequence). The CDR3 loop spans 17 amino acids. The V gene end was trimmed by 2 bases and the J gene end by 2 bases; junction bases not matched to a gene: 7. DNA for the CDR3: TGTGCCAGTAGTATATCCCACCTAGCGGGGGGACAAGAGACCCAGTACTTC. This gives the protein CASSISHLAGGQETQYF.

The rearrangement uses TRBV5-4 and TRBJ1-2, with 11 bases matching TRBD1. Per germline, CDR1 SGHNT and CDR2 YYREEE (reference sequence). The V segment lost 5 bases and the J segment 5 bases; nucleotides outside the gene matches: 8. The CDR3 consists of 15 residues. The DNA of the CDR3 is TGTGCCAGCAGTTTACGGACAGGGGGCAAGTATGGCTACACCTTC. Translating it yields CASSLRTGGKYGYTF.

The rearrangement uses TRBV11-3 and TRBJ1-1; no reliable D call. The germline V and J ends were trimmed by 3 bases and 5 bases, with 7 bases remaining between them. The CDR3 sequence is 12 residues long. Germline lookup yields CDR1 SGHNT and CDR2 YENEEA. The CDR3 protein is CASSFERTEAFF. CDR3 nucleotides: TGTGCCAGCAGCTTCGAGCGGACTGAAGCTTTCTTT.

The V and J genes are TRBV25-1 and TRBJ2-5, with D maybe TRBD2 (5 bases). The V gene's germline CDR1 is MGHDK and CDR2 SYGVNS. Trimming removed 3 bases at V and 7 bases at J, with 18 bases between. The CDR3 is 15 residues long. CDR3 loop: CASSDLSSGTRTQYF. In DNA form, the CDR3 reads TGTGCCAGCAGTGATTTATCAAGCGGAACAAGGACCCAGTACTTC.

This clone was seen once. The chain joins TRBV9 to TRBJ2-1, with D possibly matching TRBD1 (6 bases). Trimming left V 0 bases short and J 5 bases short, with 12 bases between. Germline CDR1 and CDR2: SGDLS and YYNGEE. The CDR3 spans 15 residues. The chain's CDR3 is CASSVAPGADNEQFF. CDR3 bases: TGTGCCAGCAGCGTAGCCCCAGGGGCAGACAATGAGCAGTTCTTC.

In this sample, this clone turned up once. The CDR3 reads CASSEGPGGQSYEQYF. The CDR3 coding sequence is TGTGCCAGCAGTGAGGGCCCTGGGGGACAGTCCTACGAGCAGTACTTC. V usage is TRBV25-1 and J usage is TRBJ2-7, with TRBD1 matching 7 bases. This CDR3 is 16 amino acids long. Germline trimming cut 3 bases from V and 1 base from J; bases unmatched to any gene: 9. CDR1 MGHDK and CDR2 SYGVNS come from the germline V gene.

The chain has TRBV10-3 and TRBJ1-1, with 7 bases aligning to TRBD1. CDR1 ENHRY and CDR2 SYGVKD come from the germline V gene. V dropped 3 bases and J dropped 1; count of bases not matched to a gene: 2. The length of the CDR3 is 14 residues. The CDR3 is CAISDRQGNTEAFF. CDR3 nucleotide sequence: TGTGCCATCAGTGATCGACAGGGGAACACTGAAGCTTTCTTT.

This clone was detected only once. This chain joins TRBV10-3 and TRBJ2-1, with D tentatively TRBD2 (5 bases). The CDR3 covers 13 residues. Looked up from germline, CDR1 is ENHRY and CDR2 is SYGVKD. Deletions cut 8 bases from V and 2 bases from J, with 10 bases between. CDR3 sequence: CAIFSDAYNEQFF. CDR3 DNA sequence: TGTGCCATCTTTAGCGACGCCTACAATGAGCAGTTCTTC.

This chain uses TRBV3-1 (or the pseudogene TRBV3-2) with TRBJ1-1, with D possibly being TRBD1 (5 bases). Germline V CDR1 and CDR2: LGHDT, YNNKEL (reference sequence). V lost 3 bases and J 2 bases, leaving 10 bases between the germline ends. The length of the CDR3 is 14 residues. For the CDR3, the DNA is TGTGCCAGCAGCCACAGGAGGGGAAACACTGAAGCTTTCTTT. It specifies CASSHRRGNTEAFF.

The V and J genes are TRBV7-9 and TRBJ2-1; D is unresolved. Germline V gene sequence: CDR1 SEHNR, CDR2 FQNEAQ (reference sequence). Trimming took 6 bases from V and 5 from J, leaving 14 bases between them. The CDR3 spans 14 residues. The CDR3 DNA reads TGTGCCAGCAGTCTAGGTCTAGTAGACAATGAGCAGTTCTTC. Translation gives CASSLGLVDNEQFF.

This clone was detected only once. At one end, the junction sequence differs from germline, possibly due to a read error. This rearrangement joins TRBV2 to TRBJ2-3, with D possibly TRBD1 on 6 matching bases. CDR1 is SNHLY and CDR2 is FYNNEI in the germline V gene. The CDR3 extends over 15 amino acids. The CDR3 DNA follows: TGTGCCAGCAGGGAAGAAATCAAAAGGGGGGATACGCAGTATTTT. Residues: CASREEIKRGDTQYF.

About this clone itself: Other DNA sequences in the same sample also yield this CDR3. This chain uses TRBV6-1 with TRBJ2-5, with 8 positions matching TRBD1. The germline V gene encodes CDR1 MNHNS and CDR2 SASEGT. V shed 3 bases and J 2 bases; nucleotides not matched to a gene: 2. The CDR3 extends over 14 amino acids. In DNA, the CDR3 is TGTGCCAGCAGTGAGGGGACAGGACAAGAGACCCAGTACTTC. Translation: CASSEGTGQETQYF.

This clone has just one count. J is TRBJ1-2 and V is TRBV14, with 9 positions matching TRBD1. Unmatched junction bases numbered 6, after V lost 3 bases and J lost 4 bases. The germline gives CDR1 SGHDN, CDR2 FVKESK. The CDR3 has 15 residues. CDR3 in DNA: TGTGCCAGCAGCCAGGCCGGGACAGGGATCTATGGCTACACCTTC. Translating it yields CASSQAGTGIYGYTF.

This chain uses TRBV30 with TRBJ1-1; D is uncertain. This CDR3 comprises 13 residues. Trimming took off 1 base at V and 3 bases at J, with 9 bases between the two ends. CDR1 and CDR2 from the germline V gene are GTSNPN and SVGIG (reference sequence). CDR3 nucleotides: TGTGCCTGGAGTGAGGGAGGAGACACTGAAGCTTTCTTT. Amino acid sequence: CAWSEGGDTEAFF.

J is TRBJ2-5 and V is TRBV29-1; 11 bases are shared with TRBD1. Germline loops: CDR1 SQVTM, CDR2 ANQGSEA. The length of the CDR3 is 15 residues. The V gene end was trimmed by 0 bases and the J gene end by 2 bases; junction bases not matched to a gene: 2. The DNA for the CDR3 is TGCAGCGTTGAAGAAGGACAGGGGGCACAAGAGACCCAGTACTTC. This gives the protein CSVEEGQGAQETQYF. Combining the CDR3 with reference TRBV29-1 and TRBJ2-5 gives the whole variable domain SAVISQKPSRDICQRGTSLTIQCQVDSQVTMMFWYRQQPGQSLTLIATANQGSEATYESGFVIDKFPISRPNLTFSTLTVSNMSPEDSSIYLCSVEEGQGAQETQYFGPGTRLLVL.

The chain employs TRBV9 and TRBJ2-2; 7 bases map to TRBD2. V gave up 0 bases and J gave up 0 bases; unmatched junction bases: 8. This CDR3 has 18 amino acids. Germline V gene lookup returns CDR1 SGDLS and CDR2 YYNGEE. The CDR3 nucleotides read TGTGCCAGCAGCGTAGAATCCAGCGGGGAGGCGAACACCGGGGAGCTGTTTTTT. This codes for CASSVESSGEANTGELFF.

Turning to this clone: Germline is not matched at one junction end, which may reflect a read error. The chain is built from TRBV2 and TRBJ1-6; unclear D gene. CDR3 length: 13 residues. CDR1 is SNHLY, CDR2 FYNNEI, per germline. This chain's CDR3 is CASSGRYDSPLHF. The CDR3 nucleotides read TGTGCCAGTAGTGGGAGGTATGATTCACCCCTCCACTTT.

V gene TRBV7-8 combines with J gene TRBJ1-2, with D perhaps matching TRBD1 (6 bases). V dropped 1 base and J dropped 0 bases, with 9 bases sitting between them. Per germline, CDR1 SGHVS and CDR2 FQNEAQ. CDR3 length equals 15 residues. For the CDR3, the DNA is TGTGCCAGCAGCTTAGGCAGGGACACTAACTATGGCTACACCTTC. Translated: CASSLGRDTNYGYTF.

The genes are TRBV5-1 and TRBJ2-7; TRBD2 matches 13 bases. The CDR3 is 16 amino acids. With 2 bases clipped from V and 5 bases from J, the junction kept 7 bases outside the gene matches. CDR1 and CDR2 from the germline V gene are SGHRS and YFSETQ. For the CDR3, the DNA is TGCGCCAGCAGCTTATACCCCGGACTAGCGGGGGACGAGCAGTACTTC. This codes for CASSLYPGLAGDEQYF. Full variable domain (remainder filled in from reference TRBV5-1 and TRBJ2-7): KAGVTQTPRYLIKTRGQQVTLSCSPISGHRSVSWYQQTPGQGLQFLFEYFSETQRNKGNFPGRFSGRQFSNSRSEMNVSTLELGDSALYLCASSLYPGLAGDEQYFGPGTRLTVT.